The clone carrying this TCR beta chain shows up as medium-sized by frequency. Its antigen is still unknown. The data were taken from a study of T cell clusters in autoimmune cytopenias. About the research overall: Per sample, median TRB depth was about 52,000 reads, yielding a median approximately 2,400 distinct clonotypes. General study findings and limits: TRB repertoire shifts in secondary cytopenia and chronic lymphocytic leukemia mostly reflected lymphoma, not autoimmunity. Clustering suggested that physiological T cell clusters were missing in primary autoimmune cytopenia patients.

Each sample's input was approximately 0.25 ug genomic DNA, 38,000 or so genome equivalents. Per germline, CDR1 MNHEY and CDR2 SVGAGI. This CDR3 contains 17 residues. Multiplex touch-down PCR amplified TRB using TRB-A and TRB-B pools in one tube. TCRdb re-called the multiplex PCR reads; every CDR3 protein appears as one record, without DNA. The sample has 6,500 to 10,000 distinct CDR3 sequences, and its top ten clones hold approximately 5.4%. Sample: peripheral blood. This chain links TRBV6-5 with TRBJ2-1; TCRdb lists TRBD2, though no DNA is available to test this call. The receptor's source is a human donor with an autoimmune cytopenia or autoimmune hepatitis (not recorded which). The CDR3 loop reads CASSYSGARGVYNEQFF.